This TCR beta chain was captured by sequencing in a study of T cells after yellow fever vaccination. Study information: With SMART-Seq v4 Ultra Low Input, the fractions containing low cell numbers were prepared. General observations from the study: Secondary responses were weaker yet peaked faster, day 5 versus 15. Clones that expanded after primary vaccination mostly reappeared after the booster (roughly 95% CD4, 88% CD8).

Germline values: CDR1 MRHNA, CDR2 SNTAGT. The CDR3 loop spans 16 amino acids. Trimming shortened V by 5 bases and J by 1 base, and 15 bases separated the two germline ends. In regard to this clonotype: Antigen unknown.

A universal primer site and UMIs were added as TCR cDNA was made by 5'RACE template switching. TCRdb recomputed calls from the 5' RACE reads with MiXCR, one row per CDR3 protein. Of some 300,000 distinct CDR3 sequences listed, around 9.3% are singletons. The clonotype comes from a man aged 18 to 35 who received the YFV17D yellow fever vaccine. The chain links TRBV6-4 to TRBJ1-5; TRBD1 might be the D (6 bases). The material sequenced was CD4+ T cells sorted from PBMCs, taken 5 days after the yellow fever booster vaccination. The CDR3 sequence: CASSPPTGRSNQPQHF. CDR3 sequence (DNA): TGTGCCAGCAGTCCACCGACAGGACGGAGCAATCAGCCCCAGCATTTT.